This is a list of T cell receptor beta chains from one sample in a study of shared clonotypes between healthy human individuals. Method: immunoSEQ multiplex PCR; TCRdb's copy keeps in-frame clones and lacks some. This sample has roughly 1,000,000 clones, with around three quarters found just once. The sequencing sample was made of memory CD4+ T cells from PBMCs. Every receptor here comes from a man younger than 30 in good health. Some clones in this sample may be carry-over from other donors' samples. The CDR3 runs from the conserved cysteine through the conserved F or W. The order of the fields is CDR3 protein, CDR3 DNA, J gene, D gene, V gene, clone size. D genes are given only for firm matches. Size is stated for part of the rows, as once, few or many counts, or as a class when the clone is expanded.

CDR3 protein: CASSHLGGAGQKSTGELFF
CDR3 DNA: TGTGCCAGCAGCCACCTAGGAGGGGCGGGACAGAAGAGCACCGGGGAGCTGTTTTTT
J gene: TRBJ2-2
D gene: .
V gene: TRBV11-1
clone size: few

CDR3 protein: CASSLTRAEQYF
CDR3 DNA: TGTGCCAGCAGCTTAACGCGCGCCGAGCAGTACTTC
J gene: TRBJ2-7
D gene: .
V gene: TRBV7-9
clone size: .

CDR3 protein: CASSLRGGAGYGYTF
CDR3 DNA: TGTGCCAGCAGCTTACGGGGGGGCGCCGGCTATGGCTACACCTTC
J gene: TRBJ1-2
D gene: .
V gene: TRBV7-3
clone size: .

CDR3 protein: CASSPGTGWGNEQFF
CDR3 DNA: TGTGCCAGCAGTCCCGGGACAGGGTGGGGCAATGAGCAGTTCTTC
J gene: TRBJ2-1
D gene: TRBD1
V gene: TRBV25-1
clone size: .

CDR3 protein: CASSSRTGYSNQPQHF
CDR3 DNA: TGTGCCAGCAGCTCACGGACGGGTTACAGCAATCAGCCCCAGCATTTT
J gene: TRBJ1-5
D gene: .
V gene: TRBV7-2
clone size: .

CDR3 protein: CASSPGRTEAFF
CDR3 DNA: TGTGCCAGCAGTCCAGGTAGGACTGAAGCTTTCTTT
J gene: TRBJ1-1
D gene: .
V gene: TRBV6-1
clone size: few

CDR3 protein: CASSSTWGDYGYTF
CDR3 DNA: TGTGCCAGCAGCTCTACCTGGGGGGACTATGGCTACACCTTC
J gene: TRBJ1-2
D gene: .
V gene: TRBV7-9
clone size: .

CDR3 protein: CASSPGTGGLNTIYF
CDR3 DNA: TGTGCCAGCAGCCCCGGGACAGGGGGCTTAAACACCATATATTTT
J gene: TRBJ1-3
D gene: TRBD1
V gene: TRBV7-6
clone size: .

CDR3 protein: CASSSGQPKAEAFF
CDR3 DNA: TGCGCCAGCAGCTCGGGACAGCCGAAGGCTGAAGCTTTCTTT
J gene: TRBJ1-1
D gene: TRBD1
V gene: TRBV5-1
clone size: once

CDR3 protein: CASSRGQGLRSNTGELFF
CDR3 DNA: TGTGCCAGCAGCAGGGGACAGGGTCTAAGGTCGAACACCGGGGAGCTGTTTTTT
J gene: TRBJ2-2
D gene: TRBD1
V gene: TRBV7-8
clone size: .

CDR3 protein: CASSSGGSDYGYTF
CDR3 DNA: TGTGCCAGCAGTAGTGGGGGCTCGGACTATGGCTACACCTTC
J gene: TRBJ1-2
D gene: .
V gene: TRBV6-5
clone size: .

CDR3 protein: CASGRQGGRPEAFF
CDR3 DNA: TGTGCCAGCGGAAGACAGGGGGGTAGGCCTGAAGCTTTCTTT
J gene: TRBJ1-1
D gene: TRBD1
V gene: TRBV7-9
clone size: few

CDR3 protein: CASGGTANEKLFF
CDR3 DNA: TGTGCCAGCGGAGGGACAGCTAATGAAAAACTGTTTTTT
J gene: TRBJ1-4
D gene: TRBD1
V gene: TRBV11-2
clone size: .

CDR3 protein: CAISESGQKRSNEQFF
CDR3 DNA: TGTGCCATCAGTGAGTCGGGTCAAAAACGGAGCAATGAGCAGTTCTTC
J gene: TRBJ2-1
D gene: .
V gene: TRBV10-3
clone size: .

CDR3 protein: CASRLTSGSYEQYF
CDR3 DNA: TGTGCCAGCAGACTGACTAGCGGAAGCTACGAGCAGTACTTC
J gene: TRBJ2-7
D gene: TRBD2
V gene: TRBV6-4
clone size: .

CDR3 protein: CASSLQTGSSYNEQFF
CDR3 DNA: TGCGCCAGCAGCTTGCAGACAGGGAGCTCCTACAATGAGCAGTTCTTC
J gene: TRBJ2-1
D gene: TRBD1
V gene: TRBV5-1
clone size: .

CDR3 protein: CASRPGQSLPTIYF
CDR3 DNA: TGTGCCAGCAGACCGGGACAGAGCCTGCCCACCATATATTTT
J gene: TRBJ1-3
D gene: TRBD1
V gene: TRBV2
clone size: .

CDR3 protein: CASSSLPLGGASTEAFF
CDR3 DNA: TGTGCCAGCAGCTCGCTCCCCTTGGGGGGGGCGAGCACTGAAGCTTTCTTT
J gene: TRBJ1-1
D gene: .
V gene: TRBV7-3
clone size: .

CDR3 protein: CASSLGGTGELFF
CDR3 DNA: TGTGCCAGCAGTTTAGGTGGCACCGGGGAGCTGTTTTTT
J gene: TRBJ2-2
D gene: .
V gene: TRBV28
clone size: few

CDR3 protein: CASSLLAGLGKDTQYF
CDR3 DNA: TGTGCCAGCAGCTTACTAGCGGGCCTCGGGAAAGATACGCAGTATTTT
J gene: TRBJ2-3
D gene: TRBD2
V gene: TRBV7-2
clone size: .

CDR3 protein: CASSELRHMSSYEQYF
CDR3 DNA: TGCGCCAGCAGTGAGCTGAGACATATGAGCTCCTACGAGCAGTACTTC
J gene: TRBJ2-7
D gene: .
V gene: TRBV10-1
clone size: .

CDR3 protein: CASSFPLRTGALTSLDTQYF
CDR3 DNA: TGTGCCAGCAGTTTCCCCCTGAGGACAGGGGCACTGACCTCATTAGATACGCAGTATTTT
J gene: TRBJ2-3
D gene: TRBD1
V gene: TRBV28
clone size: .

CDR3 protein: CASSSSVFYGYTF
CDR3 DNA: TGTGCCAGCAGTTCCTCAGTATTTTATGGCTACACCTTC
J gene: TRBJ1-2
D gene: .
V gene: TRBV28
clone size: once

CDR3 protein: CAIRGTDDNEQFF
CDR3 DNA: TGTGCCATCAGGGGGACGGACGACAATGAGCAGTTCTTC
J gene: TRBJ2-1
D gene: .
V gene: TRBV10-3
clone size: .

CDR3 protein: CASSDSEGSRPDTQYF
CDR3 DNA: TGTGCCAGCAGTGATTCAGAGGGTAGCCGCCCAGATACGCAGTATTTT
J gene: TRBJ2-3
D gene: .
V gene: TRBV5-6
clone size: .

CDR3 protein: CASSRDVRSGNTIYF
CDR3 DNA: TGCGCCAGCAGCAGAGACGTGAGATCTGGAAACACCATATATTTT
J gene: TRBJ1-3
D gene: .
V gene: TRBV5-1
clone size: .

CDR3 protein: CASRFYPALNTEAFF
CDR3 DNA: TGTGCCAGCAGGTTCTACCCAGCCCTGAACACTGAAGCTTTCTTT
J gene: TRBJ1-1
D gene: .
V gene: TRBV28
clone size: .

CDR3 protein: CASSSTTSLNTEAFF
CDR3 DNA: TGCGCCAGCAGCTCGACGACAAGTTTGAACACTGAAGCTTTCTTT
J gene: TRBJ1-1
D gene: .
V gene: TRBV5-1
clone size: few

CDR3 protein: CASSLLGQPTDTQYF
CDR3 DNA: TGTGCCAGCAGCTTATTGGGACAGCCCACAGATACGCAGTATTTT
J gene: TRBJ2-3
D gene: TRBD1
V gene: TRBV7-6
clone size: .

CDR3 protein: CASSEPRGSTGELFF
CDR3 DNA: TGTGCCAGCAGTGAACCCCGGGGGAGCACCGGGGAGCTGTTTTTT
J gene: TRBJ2-2
D gene: .
V gene: TRBV25-1
clone size: .

CDR3 protein: CSVRYVGLRETQYF
CDR3 DNA: TGCAGCGTTCGATATGTTGGCCTTAGAGAGACCCAGTACTTC
J gene: TRBJ2-5
D gene: .
V gene: TRBV29-1
clone size: .

CDR3 protein: CASSLNGLAGGREFF
CDR3 DNA: TGTGCCAGCAGCTTGAATGGACTAGCGGGAGGGCGGGAGTTCTTC
J gene: TRBJ2-1
D gene: TRBD2
V gene: TRBV5-6
clone size: .

CDR3 protein: CASSGVVLGELFF
CDR3 DNA: TGTGCCAGCAGCGGAGTGGTCCTCGGGGAGCTGTTTTTT
J gene: TRBJ2-2
D gene: .
V gene: TRBV9
clone size: .

CDR3 protein: CASSWRGRGSEAFF
CDR3 DNA: TGTGCCAGCAGTTGGCGGGGTCGAGGGTCTGAAGCTTTCTTT
J gene: TRBJ1-1
D gene: .
V gene: TRBV27
clone size: .

CDR3 protein: CASSLTGIAGTGELFF
CDR3 DNA: TGTGCCAGCAGCTTAACGGGGATAGCGGGCACCGGGGAGCTGTTTTTT
J gene: TRBJ2-2
D gene: TRBD2
V gene: TRBV7-2
clone size: .

CDR3 protein: CASSTPAGGLNEKLFF
CDR3 DNA: TGTGCCAGCAGTACCCCGGCCGGGGGCCTTAATGAAAAACTGTTTTTT
J gene: TRBJ1-4
D gene: .
V gene: TRBV2
clone size: .

CDR3 protein: CASSLQVTSYNEQFF
CDR3 DNA: TGTGCCAGCAGCTTACAGGTTACCTCCTACAATGAGCAGTTCTTC
J gene: TRBJ2-1
D gene: .
V gene: TRBV7-2
clone size: .

CDR3 protein: CASTGEGYEQYF
CDR3 DNA: TGTGCCTCCACAGGGGAGGGCTACGAGCAGTACTTC
J gene: TRBJ2-7
D gene: .
V gene: TRBV30
clone size: .

CDR3 protein: CASSKLDRGPTDTQYF
CDR3 DNA: TGTGCCAGCAGCAAATTGGACAGGGGGCCGACAGATACGCAGTATTTT
J gene: TRBJ2-3
D gene: .
V gene: TRBV21-1
clone size: .

CDR3 protein: CASSFTGGVGEQYF
CDR3 DNA: TGTGCCAGCAGCTTTACAGGGGGAGTTGGGGAGCAGTACTTC
J gene: TRBJ2-7
D gene: TRBD1
V gene: TRBV7-3
clone size: .

CDR3 protein: CASSIPTGQGQSGELFF
CDR3 DNA: TGTGCCAGTAGTATCCCCACGGGACAGGGTCAGTCCGGGGAGCTGTTTTTT
J gene: TRBJ2-2
D gene: TRBD1
V gene: TRBV19
clone size: .

CDR3 protein: CASSPRQGREVNQPQHF
CDR3 DNA: TGTGCCAGCTCCCCAAGACAGGGGAGGGAGGTCAATCAGCCCCAGCATTTT
J gene: TRBJ1-5
D gene: TRBD1
V gene: TRBV18
clone size: .

CDR3 protein: CASNSDLANTGELFF
CDR3 DNA: TGTGCCAGCAATTCCGACCTAGCGAACACCGGGGAGCTGTTTTTT
J gene: TRBJ2-2
D gene: .
V gene: TRBV2
clone size: .

CDR3 protein: CASSYSGGKSPLHF
CDR3 DNA: TGTGCCAGCAGTTACTCGGGGGGCAAATCACCCCTCCACTTT
J gene: TRBJ1-6
D gene: .
V gene: TRBV6-5
clone size: .

CDR3 protein: CASSQELQTYGYTF
CDR3 DNA: TGCGCCAGCAGCCAAGAGCTTCAAACCTATGGCTACACCTTC
J gene: TRBJ1-2
D gene: .
V gene: TRBV4-3
clone size: .

CDR3 protein: CASSPSLQPQETQYF
CDR3 DNA: TGTGCCAGCAGCCCTTCCCTCCAACCTCAAGAGACCCAGTACTTC
J gene: TRBJ2-5
D gene: .
V gene: TRBV5-4
clone size: .

CDR3 protein: CATQSGNGFEQYF
CDR3 DNA: TGTGCCACGCAAAGCGGGAACGGCTTCGAGCAGTACTTC
J gene: TRBJ2-7
D gene: TRBD2
V gene: TRBV10-3
clone size: .

CDR3 protein: CASSIPNNAYEQYF
CDR3 DNA: TGTGCCAGCAGTATCCCCAACAACGCTTACGAGCAGTACTTC
J gene: TRBJ2-7
D gene: .
V gene: TRBV28
clone size: few

CDR3 protein: CASSTQLAGGYTF
CDR3 DNA: TGTGCCAGCAGTACGCAGTTGGCTGGCGGCTACACCTTC
J gene: TRBJ1-2
D gene: .
V gene: TRBV28
clone size: .

CDR3 protein: CASSIRSGRAEEQYF
CDR3 DNA: TGTGCCAGCAGCATCCGTAGCGGGAGGGCCGAAGAGCAGTACTTC
J gene: TRBJ2-7
D gene: TRBD2
V gene: TRBV7-8
clone size: .

CDR3 protein: CASSEVKAASTDTQYF
CDR3 DNA: TGTGCCAGCAGTGAAGTTAAGGCGGCTAGCACAGATACGCAGTATTTT
J gene: TRBJ2-3
D gene: .
V gene: TRBV2
clone size: .

CDR3 protein: CASSFQVEEQYF
CDR3 DNA: TGTGCCAGCAGCTTCCAGGTGGAAGAGCAGTACTTC
J gene: TRBJ2-5
D gene: .
V gene: TRBV5-6
clone size: .

CDR3 protein: CATSRDGGGYEQYF
CDR3 DNA: TGTGCCACCAGCAGAGATGGGGGCGGCTACGAGCAGTACTTC
J gene: TRBJ2-7
D gene: .
V gene: TRBV15
clone size: .

CDR3 protein: CASSQDPRGFGSYEQYF
CDR3 DNA: TGTGCCAGCAGCCAAGATCCCCGGGGGTTTGGCTCCTACGAGCAGTACTTC
J gene: TRBJ2-7
D gene: .
V gene: TRBV4-2
clone size: once